This TCR beta chain was sequenced in a study of CD4 and CD8 cells across lung adenocarcinoma regions. Donors had localized lung adenocarcinoma, a non-small cell lung cancer. TCRdb fed the PCR reads into MiXCR, producing one record per CDR3 protein. The table records 23,000 or so distinct CDR3 sequences, around 56% of them present only once. V was clipped by 11 bases and J by 13 bases, with 30 bases between them. Germline values: CDR1 SGHDN, CDR2 FVKESK. The CDR3 spans 15 residues. V gene TRBV14 combines with J gene TRBJ2-4; perhaps D is TRBD1 or TRBD2 (6 bases each). The sequencing sample was made of CD8+ T cells from the center of a lung tumor. This TCR derives from a male donor with lung adenocarcinoma. The CD4 and CD8 labels of this study may be unreliable. The CDR3 loop reads CAGGLVGRDKEIQYF. The CDR3 region has the DNA TGTGCCGGGGGGCTCGTGGGGCGAGACAAAGAGATCCAGTACTTC.